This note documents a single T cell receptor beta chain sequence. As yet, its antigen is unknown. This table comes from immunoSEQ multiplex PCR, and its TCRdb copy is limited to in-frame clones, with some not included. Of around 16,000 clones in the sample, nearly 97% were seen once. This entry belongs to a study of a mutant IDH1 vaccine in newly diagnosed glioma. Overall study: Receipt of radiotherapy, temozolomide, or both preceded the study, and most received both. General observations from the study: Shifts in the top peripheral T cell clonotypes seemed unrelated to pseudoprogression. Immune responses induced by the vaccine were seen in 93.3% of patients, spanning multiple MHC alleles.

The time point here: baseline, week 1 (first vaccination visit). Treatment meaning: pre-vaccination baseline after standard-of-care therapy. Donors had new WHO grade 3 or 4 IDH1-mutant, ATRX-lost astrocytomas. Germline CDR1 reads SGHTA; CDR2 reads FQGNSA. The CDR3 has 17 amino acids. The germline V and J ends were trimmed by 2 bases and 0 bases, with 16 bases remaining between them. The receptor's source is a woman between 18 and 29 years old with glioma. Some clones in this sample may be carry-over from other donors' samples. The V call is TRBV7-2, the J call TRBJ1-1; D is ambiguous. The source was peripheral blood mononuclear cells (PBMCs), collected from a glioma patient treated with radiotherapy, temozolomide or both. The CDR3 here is CASSLRPPDMMNTEAFF. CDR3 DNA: TGTGCCAGCAGCTTACGGCCCCCAGACATGATGAACACTGAAGCTTTCTTT.